This TCR beta chain was profiled in a study of early T cells in non-severe SARS-CoV-2 infection. CDR1 and CDR2 (germline): DFQATT, SNEGSKA (reference sequence). The CDR3 loop spans 13 amino acids. Germline trimming cut 3 bases from V and 6 bases from J; bases unmatched to any gene: 8. TCRdb redid the calling of the 5' RACE reads with MiXCR, one entry per CDR3 protein. This sample yields about 22,000 distinct CDR3 sequences, of which 4% to 4.5% are seen a single time; almost 1.5% belongs to the top ten. Within the sample, this clonotype is medium-sized. The receptor's source is an adult who was a healthcare worker with PCR-confirmed SARS-CoV-2 infection or an uninfected control (not recorded which). The sample was whole blood. This chain joins TRBV20-1 and TRBJ2-7; 7 bases are a match to TRBD1. The CDR3 coding sequence is TGCAGTGCTAGCGGGAAACAGGGGTTCGAGCAGTACTTC. Its protein product is CSASGKQGFEQYF.